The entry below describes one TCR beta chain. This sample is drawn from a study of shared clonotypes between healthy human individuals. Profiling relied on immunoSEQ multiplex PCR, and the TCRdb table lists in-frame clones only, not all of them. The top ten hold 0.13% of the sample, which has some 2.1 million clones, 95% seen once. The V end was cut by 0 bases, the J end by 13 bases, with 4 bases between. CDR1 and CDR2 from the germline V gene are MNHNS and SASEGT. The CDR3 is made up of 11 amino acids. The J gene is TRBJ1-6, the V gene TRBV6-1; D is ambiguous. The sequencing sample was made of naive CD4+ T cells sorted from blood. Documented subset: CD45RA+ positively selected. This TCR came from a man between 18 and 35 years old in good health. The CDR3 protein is CASSEAVPLHF. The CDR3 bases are TGTGCCAGCAGTGAAGCAGTCCCCCTCCACTTT.